This is a list of T cell receptor beta chains from one sample in a study of blood T cells in healthy people across ages. Each CDR3 protein gets one entry after TCRdb re-called the 5' RACE reads with MiXCR. This sample has under 950,000 distinct CDR3 sequences; 22% occur once, and the top ten carry 22%. Sequences were obtained from blood. The source of these receptors is a man between 65 and 85 years old in good health. Both conserved end residues are part of each CDR3. The order of the fields is D gene, V gene, J gene, clone size, CDR3 protein, CDR3 DNA. A D gene is named only where the DNA matches it firmly. Clone sizes are given selectively: once, few, many, or a class where the clone is expanded.

D: NA; V: TRBV7-2; J: TRBJ1-6; size: NA; CDR3: CASSRGRSPLHF; DNA: TGTGCCAGCAGCCGCGGGAGATCACCCCTCCACTTT
D: NA; V: TRBV20-1; J: TRBJ1-3; size: NA; CDR3: CSARDYSGSGNTIYF; DNA: TGCAGTGCTAGAGATTATTCAGGGTCCGGAAACACCATATATTTT
D: NA; V: TRBV20-1; J: TRBJ1-3; size: few; CDR3: CSAKKQVSGNTIYF; DNA: TGCAGTGCTAAGAAACAGGTCTCTGGAAACACCATATATTTT
D: TRBD1; V: TRBV7-6; J: TRBJ1-1; size: NA; CDR3: CASTGPGGMNTEAFF; DNA: TGTGCCAGCACAGGTCCAGGGGGGATGAACACTGAAGCTTTCTTT
D: TRBD2; V: TRBV6-2/TRBV6-3; J: TRBJ2-3; size: few; CDR3: CASVLAGGPADTQYF; DNA: TGTGCCAGTGTTTTAGCGGGAGGGCCAGCAGATACGCAGTATTTT
D: TRBD2; V: TRBV7-2; J: TRBJ2-3; size: NA; CDR3: CASSLGLAGAWGTDTQYF; DNA: TGTGCCAGCAGCTTAGGGCTAGCGGGGGCTTGGGGCACAGATACGCAGTATTTT
D: NA; V: TRBV27; J: TRBJ1-3; size: NA; CDR3: CASSSWGSGNTIYF; DNA: TGTGCCAGCAGTTCTTGGGGATCTGGAAACACCATATATTTT
D: TRBD1; V: TRBV5-1; J: TRBJ2-3; size: NA; CDR3: CASSGDRDGDTQYF; DNA: TGCGCCAGCAGCGGAGACAGGGATGGAGATACGCAGTATTTT
D: NA; V: TRBV11-2; J: TRBJ2-3; size: NA; CDR3: CASSLDIGADTQYF; DNA: TGTGCCAGCAGCCTCGACATAGGGGCAGATACGCAGTATTTT
D: TRBD2; V: TRBV2; J: TRBJ2-5; size: NA; CDR3: CASKPSGAKETQYF; DNA: TGTGCCAGCAAGCCTAGCGGGGCGAAGGAGACCCAGTACTTC
D: NA; V: TRBV20-1; J: TRBJ2-5; size: NA; CDR3: CSAREAGFQETQYF; DNA: TGCAGTGCTAGAGAGGCGGGGTTCCAAGAGACCCAGTACTTC
D: NA; V: TRBV14; J: TRBJ2-3; size: few; CDR3: CASSQDRSADTQYF; DNA: TGTGCCAGCAGCCAAGATCGGTCCGCAGATACGCAGTATTTT
D: NA; V: TRBV10-1; J: TRBJ1-3; size: few; CDR3: CASKFGNTIYF; DNA: TGCGCCAGCAAATTCGGAAACACCATATATTTT
D: NA; V: TRBV27; J: TRBJ1-1; size: NA; CDR3: CASSARPVDTEAFF; DNA: TGTGCCAGCAGTGCCAGACCCGTGGACACTGAAGCTTTCTTT
D: NA; V: TRBV12-3/TRBV12-4; J: TRBJ2-1; size: NA; CDR3: CASSLSLGTSSSYNEQFF; DNA: TGTGCCAGCAGTTTGAGTCTCGGGACCTCCAGTTCCTACAATGAGCAGTTCTTC
D: NA; V: TRBV14; J: TRBJ1-1; size: few; CDR3: CASSRRAGTEAFF; DNA: TGTGCCAGCAGCCGTAGGGCGGGGACTGAAGCTTTCTTT
D: TRBD1; V: TRBV29-1; J: TRBJ2-7; size: NA; CDR3: CSGKRDRSSGEQYF; DNA: TGCAGCGGAAAACGGGACAGGTCAAGTGGTGAGCAGTACTTC
D: NA; V: TRBV7-6; J: TRBJ2-7; size: NA; CDR3: CASSSTALSRDGPNYEQYF; DNA: TGTGCCAGCAGCTCAACTGCCCTATCCCGGGACGGGCCTAACTACGAGCAGTACTTC
D: NA; V: TRBV11-2; J: TRBJ1-1; size: NA; CDR3: CASSLGWQAPSNTEAFF; DNA: TGTGCCAGCAGCTTAGGATGGCAGGCCCCCTCGAACACTGAAGCTTTCTTT
D: NA; V: TRBV18; J: TRBJ2-1; size: NA; CDR3: CASSPWTYNEQFF; DNA: TGTGCCAGCTCACCCTGGACCTACAATGAGCAGTTCTTC
D: NA; V: TRBV27; J: TRBJ1-5; size: NA; CDR3: CASSLLGGQPQHF; DNA: TGTGCCAGCAGTTTACTTGGGGGTCAGCCCCAGCATTTT
D: TRBD2; V: TRBV11-2; J: TRBJ2-7; size: few; CDR3: CASSSSGLGTYEQYF; DNA: TGTGCCAGCAGCTCCAGCGGACTAGGAACCTACGAGCAGTACTTC
D: NA; V: TRBV7-2; J: TRBJ2-3; size: NA; CDR3: CASSPQRVLGTDTQYF; DNA: TGTGCCAGCAGCCCCCAGCGGGTTCTGGGCACAGATACGCAGTATTTT
D: NA; V: TRBV3-1; J: TRBJ2-3; size: few; CDR3: CASSRGAGVGADTQYF; DNA: TGTGCCAGCAGCCGAGGGGCAGGGGTGGGAGCAGATACGCAGTATTTT
D: NA; V: TRBV11-2; J: TRBJ2-4; size: NA; CDR3: CASSLRVIQYF; DNA: TGTGCCAGCAGCCTCCGGGTTATTCAGTACTTC
D: NA; V: TRBV24-1; J: TRBJ1-2; size: NA; CDR3: CATSDPGRGPSGYTF; DNA: TGTGCCACCAGTGATCCTGGACGGGGCCCGTCTGGCTACACCTTC
D: NA; V: TRBV6-2/TRBV6-3; J: TRBJ1-1; size: NA; CDR3: CASSYLPENTEAFF; DNA: TGTGCCAGCAGTTATTTACCTGAGAACACTGAAGCTTTCTTT
D: NA; V: TRBV29-1; J: TRBJ1-1; size: NA; CDR3: CSVVEDNRLNTEAFF; DNA: TGCAGCGTTGTGGAGGACAATCGACTGAACACTGAAGCTTTCTTT
D: TRBD2; V: TRBV20-1; J: TRBJ2-3; size: NA; CDR3: CSARGLAALTDTQYF; DNA: TGCAGTGCTAGGGGACTAGCGGCCCTCACAGATACGCAGTATTTT
D: TRBD1; V: TRBV20-1; J: TRBJ1-2; size: few; CDR3: CSAGDRVNYGYTF; DNA: TGCAGTGCTGGCGACAGGGTCAACTATGGCTACACCTTC
D: TRBD2; V: TRBV2; J: TRBJ2-2; size: NA; CDR3: CASSRTSPRTGELFF; DNA: TGTGCCAGCAGTCGGACTAGCCCTCGCACCGGGGAGCTGTTTTTT
D: NA; V: TRBV6-6; J: TRBJ1-2; size: few; CDR3: CASSHSSGNGGYTF; DNA: TGTGCCAGCAGCCACTCATCGGGGAACGGTGGCTACACCTTC
D: TRBD2; V: TRBV5-1; J: TRBJ2-3; size: few; CDR3: CASSSLAGGSTDTQYF; DNA: TGCGCCAGCAGCTCCCTAGCGGGGGGTAGCACAGATACGCAGTATTTT
D: TRBD2; V: TRBV29-1; J: TRBJ2-1; size: NA; CDR3: CSVETSGIYEQFF; DNA: TGTAGCGTTGAAACTAGCGGGATTTATGAGCAGTTCTTC
D: NA; V: TRBV5-1; J: TRBJ1-1; size: NA; CDR3: CASSLSAEHTEAFF; DNA: TGCGCCAGCAGCTTGTCGGCGGAACACACTGAAGCTTTCTTT
D: TRBD2; V: TRBV19; J: TRBJ2-1; size: few; CDR3: CASSIRSGTYNEQFF; DNA: TGTGCCAGTAGTATTCGTAGCGGGACCTACAATGAGCAGTTCTTC
D: NA; V: TRBV5-1; J: TRBJ2-7; size: few; CDR3: CASSARQGVDEQYF; DNA: TGCGCCAGCAGCGCACGGCAGGGAGTGGACGAGCAGTACTTC
D: TRBD1; V: TRBV18; J: TRBJ2-1; size: NA; CDR3: CASSTGFVGGEQFF; DNA: TGTGCCAGCTCGACAGGGTTTGTTGGTGGTGAGCAGTTCTTC
D: TRBD2; V: TRBV5-1; J: TRBJ2-5; size: NA; CDR3: CASSSGLAGLAETQYF; DNA: TGCGCCAGCAGCTCCGGACTAGCGGGGCTCGCAGAGACCCAGTACTTC
D: NA; V: TRBV20-1; J: TRBJ1-3; size: NA; CDR3: CSASGAHSYTIYF; DNA: TGCAGTGCATCGGGTGCCCACAGTTACACCATATATTTT
D: TRBD1; V: TRBV6-6; J: TRBJ2-3; size: NA; CDR3: CASSWGQGTDTQYF; DNA: TGTGCCAGCAGTTGGGGACAGGGTACAGATACGCAGTATTTT
D: TRBD2; V: TRBV2; J: TRBJ2-3; size: few; CDR3: CASRALAGDSSGTQYF; DNA: TGTGCCAGCAGAGCACTAGCGGGGGACTCCTCGGGTACGCAGTATTTT
D: NA; V: TRBV5-1; J: TRBJ2-1; size: NA; CDR3: CASSFLAEGNEQFF; DNA: TGCGCCAGCAGCTTCCTAGCAGAGGGCAATGAGCAGTTCTTC
D: TRBD1; V: TRBV20-1; J: TRBJ2-3; size: many; CDR3: CSASGTANTDTQYF; DNA: TGCAGTGCTTCCGGGACAGCGAACACAGATACGCAGTATTTT
D: NA; V: TRBV29-1; J: TRBJ2-7; size: many; CDR3: CSVEGQFYEQYF; DNA: TGCAGCGTTGAGGGCCAGTTTTACGAGCAGTACTTC
D: NA; V: TRBV27; J: TRBJ1-6; size: NA; CDR3: CASSLSGRYNSSLHF; DNA: TGTGCCAGCAGTTTATCCGGACGGTATAATTCATCCCTCCACTTT
D: NA; V: TRBV5-1; J: TRBJ1-1; size: few; CDR3: CASSPTLGTEAFF; DNA: TGCGCCAGCAGCCCGACCCTTGGCACTGAAGCTTTCTTT
D: NA; V: TRBV3-1; J: TRBJ1-1; size: few; CDR3: CASRGTVGLRSDTEAFF; DNA: TGTGCCAGCAGGGGAACCGTGGGGCTACGGAGTGACACTGAAGCTTTCTTT
D: TRBD1; V: TRBV20-1; J: TRBJ2-3; size: NA; CDR3: CSARTGWRDTQYF; DNA: TGCAGTGCTCGGACAGGGTGGAGAGATACGCAGTATTTT
D: NA; V: TRBV20-1; J: TRBJ1-2; size: few; CDR3: CSARDWGETKYGYTF; DNA: TGCAGTGCTAGAGATTGGGGGGAGACCAAGTATGGCTACACCTTC
D: NA; V: TRBV6-5; J: TRBJ1-4; size: few; CDR3: CAGSRKVATNEKLFF; DNA: TGTGCCGGCAGCCGTAAAGTTGCAACTAATGAAAAACTGTTTTTT
D: NA; V: TRBV29-1; J: TRBJ1-2; size: many; CDR3: CSVEPADYGYTF; DNA: TGCAGCGTTGAACCCGCAGACTATGGCTACACCTTC
D: TRBD2; V: TRBV5-1; J: TRBJ2-1; size: few; CDR3: CASSPLAGEHDNEQFF; DNA: TGCGCCAGCAGCCCGCTAGCGGGGGAGCACGACAATGAGCAGTTCTTC
D: TRBD2; V: TRBV7-8; J: TRBJ2-5; size: few; CDR3: CASSSREGTLKTQYF; DNA: TGTGCCAGCAGCTCCCGGGAGGGAACCTTAAAGACCCAGTACTTC
D: NA; V: TRBV5-1; J: TRBJ2-1; size: NA; CDR3: CASSSRRVEHEQFF; DNA: TGCGCCAGCAGCTCGCGGAGGGTCGAGCATGAGCAGTTCTTC
D: NA; V: TRBV6-5; J: TRBJ2-4; size: NA; CDR3: CARTNIQYF; DNA: TGTGCCAGGACAAACATTCAGTACTTC
D: TRBD1; V: TRBV29-1; J: TRBJ1-2; size: many; CDR3: CSVPRGTGMNYGYTF; DNA: TGCAGCGTCCCTAGAGGGACAGGGATGAACTATGGCTACACCTTC
D: TRBD2; V: TRBV29-1; J: TRBJ2-1; size: few; CDR3: CSARRPGGRLNEQFF; DNA: TGCAGCGCCAGACGACCTGGCGGGAGGTTAAATGAGCAGTTCTTC
D: TRBD2; V: TRBV7-2; J: TRBJ2-1; size: few; CDR3: CASSLASGGAYNEQFF; DNA: TGTGCCAGCAGCTTAGCGAGCGGGGGGGCCTACAATGAGCAGTTCTTC
D: NA; V: TRBV6-1; J: TRBJ1-4; size: NA; CDR3: CATFLTANGEKLFF; DNA: TGTGCCACCTTCTTGACGGCAAACGGGGAAAAACTGTTTTTT